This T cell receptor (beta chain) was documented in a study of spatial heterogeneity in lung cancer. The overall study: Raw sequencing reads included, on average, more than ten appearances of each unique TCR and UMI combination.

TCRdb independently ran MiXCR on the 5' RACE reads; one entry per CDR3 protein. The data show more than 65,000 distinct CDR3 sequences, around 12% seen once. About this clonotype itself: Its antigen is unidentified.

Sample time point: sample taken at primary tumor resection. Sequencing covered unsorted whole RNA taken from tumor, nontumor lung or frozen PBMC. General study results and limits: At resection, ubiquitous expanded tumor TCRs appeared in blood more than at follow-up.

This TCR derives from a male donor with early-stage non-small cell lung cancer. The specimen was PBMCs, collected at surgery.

The CDR3 is CASGLVRLALIQTLYNEQFF. CDR3 coding DNA: TGTGCTAGTGGTTTGGTACGGCTAGCGCTCATCCAAACTTTGTACAATGAGCAGTTCTTC. The rearrangement uses TRBV12-5 and TRBJ2-1, with D possibly matching TRBD2 (6 bases). Germline V CDR1 and CDR2: LGHNT, FRNRAP. There are 20 residues in the CDR3. Deletions cut 0 bases from V and 4 bases from J, with 25 bases between.